The present TCR beta chain was sequenced within a study of human T cells and chemical hapten exposure. In the study overall: Once 0.01% DPC had been applied to the upper back by patch test, readings were taken at 6 days. Patients, chiefly female, had alopecia areata, totalis or universalis. Points from the study as a whole: Alopecia affected the donors, so their immune response may differ from healthy people's.

This clonotype was found a few times. Its antigen is still unknown. This CDR3 contains 15 residues. J gave up 2 bases and V 2 bases, and 4 bases lay outside the gene matches. Indicated time point: patch test 1, 2 weeks after DPC sensitization. Noted treatment: therapeutic diphenylcyclopropenone sensitization with weekly scalp DPC. What the library attached to individual cDNA molecules were unique molecular identifiers. TCRdb re-called the RACE reads through MiXCR, storing one row per CDR3 protein. The sample has around 380,000 distinct CDR3 sequences, around 4.8% seen once. The chain joins TRBV12-3 or TRBV12-4 to TRBJ2-3; TRBD1 matches at 7 bases. This receptor was taken from a woman between 50 and 59 years old with alopecia areata. Some clones in this sample may be carry-over from other donors' samples. The sample consisted of whole blood, taken in connection with sensitization to the hapten diphenylcyclopropenone (DPC). The CDR3 reads CASSLWDSHTDTQYF. The CDR3 region has the DNA TGTGCCAGCAGTTTATGGGACAGCCACACAGATACGCAGTATTTT.